This T cell receptor beta chain comes out of a study of blood T cell repertoires in COVID-19 (dated by TCRdb to the early 2020s). With respect to the entire study: Collaborator samples came from the United States, Italy and Spain and covered acute and convalescent phases of COVID-19. The material from the prospective study consisted of cDNA or gDNA derived from T cells, B-cell-depleted T cells, or PBMCs. The dataset comprised deeply sampled blood TCRbeta repertoires from subjects exposed to, actively infected with, or recovered from COVID-19. The repertoires were made available in a free public database intended to serve as a resource for research on the immune response to SARS-CoV-2. The samples were drawn from the first 160 participants of the ongoing ImmuneRACE study and from 950 to 1,500 subjects provided by 6 global collaborators. The sample metadata nearly always contained a de-identified subject ID, COVID-19 status, age in years and sex. HLA class I and class II types, where available, came from metadata supplied by the sample provider rather than from assay-based typing.

Of note for this clone: What antigen it recognizes has not been identified. No clone much larger than this one lies a single base away; base qualities are absent.

Measured from the cysteine to the phenylalanine, the CDR3 is 15 residues long. The DNA shown is the 45-base CDR3, in frame from base 1. The germline V gene encodes CDR1 MNHEY and CDR2 SVGAGI. V drops 5 bases and J drops 4 bases, leaving 18 bases in between. TCRbeta CDR3 regions were amplified from genomic DNA using the immunoSEQ Assay, a bias-controlled multiplex PCR. As for the original processing: Nucleated cell counts per sample were estimated from amplification of reference gene primers within the assay. To quantify the absolute abundance of each unique TCRbeta CDR3 rearrangement, sequence reads were collapsed and filtered. Productive Simpson clonality was computed per sample as the square root of Simpson's diversity index over productive rearrangements. The clones in this table, taken by TCRdb from immuneACCESS, are in-frame only. Not every clone is retained; where verified, under half of the shortfall comes from an unresolved V gene, and the cause of the rest is unknown. V and J calls and clone size are copied from that table; D and trimming were computed from the DNA. Present in this sample are about 83,000 clones, about 82% of which were seen just once. Jointly, the top ten make up 8% of the sample.

The study at large found these results: Clinical and demographic metadata were provided uncurated, with the amount varying by source and participant.

Whole blood was collected in K2EDTA tubes by collaborating institutions according to the institutions' own protocols. For TCRbeta analysis, collaborators shipped samples as frozen whole blood, isolated PBMCs, or DNA extracted from either of those sample types. The chain is made from TRBV6-5 and TRBJ2-7, with no confident D gene call. Sequenced material: peripheral blood. This TCR derives from a man aged 50 to 59 with active COVID-19. The nucleotide sequence reads as follows: TGTGCCAGCAGTCCATTGGCGGATATACCTTACGAGCAGTACTTC. It codes for CASSPLADIPYEQYF.